Below, 10 T cell receptor beta chains from the same sample are listed, as sequenced in a study of cytomegalovirus exposure and HLA in healthy donors. A multiplex PCR was run with 60 Vbeta primers and 13 Jbeta primers. The assay was immunoSEQ multiplex PCR, and TCRdb's table has in-frame clones only and misses some. The table shows over 150,000 clones, with 82% occurring only once. Sample: PBMCs. These receptor sequences come from a boy aged 2 to 10 in good health and CMV-seronegative.

V is TRBV29-1 and J is TRBJ1-2; D is perhaps TRBD1 (5 bases). This CDR3 comprises 13 residues. The germline CDR1 and CDR2 sequences are SQVTM and ANQGSEA. The V end was cut by 3 bases, the J end by 5 bases, with 13 bases between. For the CDR3, the DNA is TGCAGCGTTGAGGCGGGGGTTCGTTATGGCTACACCTTC. It codes for CSVEAGVRYGYTF.

The chain links TRBV6-5 to TRBJ2-7, with TRBD2 matching 9 bases. There are 13 residues in the CDR3. The germline gives CDR1 MNHEY, CDR2 SVGAGI. Unmatched junction bases numbered 4, after V lost 5 bases and J lost 5 bases. For the CDR3, the DNA is TGTGCCAGCAGTCAGGGACTAGCCAACGAGCAGTACTTC. It is translated as CASSQGLANEQYF.

This chain links TRBV2 with TRBJ2-1; TRBD1 is a possible D gene (5 bases). V was clipped by 10 bases and J by 5 bases, with 15 bases between them. In germline, CDR1 is SNHLY, CDR2 FYNNEI. This CDR3 has 13 residues. As DNA, the CDR3 is TGTGCCACCCTCCCCCCGACAGACAATGAGCAGTTCTTC. Translated: CATLPPTDNEQFF. Combining the CDR3 with reference TRBV2 and TRBJ2-1 gives the whole variable domain EPEVTQTPSHQVTQMGQEVILRCVPISNHLYFYWYRQILGQKVEFLVSFYNNEISEKSEIFDDQFSVERPDGSNFTLKIRSTKLEDSAMYFCATLPPTDNEQFFGPGTRLTVL.

The chain couples TRBV5-5 to TRBJ2-7, with 8 nucleotides matching TRBD2. V trimming: 1 base; J trimming: 2 bases; junction bases outside the gene matches: 11. Germline V gives CDR1 SGHKS, CDR2 YYEKEE (reference sequence). There are 17 residues in the CDR3. The CDR3 DNA sequence: TGTGCCAGCAGCTTGACCGGGGGGGTTACTAACCCCTACGAGCAGTACTTC. Translated, it gives CASSLTGGVTNPYEQYF.

The chain combines TRBV4-2 with TRBJ1-2; D is unclear. Trimming took 0 bases from V and 2 from J, leaving 7 bases between them. The CDR3 extends over 14 amino acids. The germline V gene encodes CDR1 LGHNA and CDR2 YNFKEQ. Here the CDR3 DNA reads TGTGCCAGCAGCCAAGATCGAGGGAACTATGGCTACACCTTC. This gives the protein CASSQDRGNYGYTF.

This chain uses TRBV9 with TRBJ1-3; no clear D. Trimming pared 4 bases from V and 4 bases from J, leaving 18 bases between. Germline loops: CDR1 SGDLS, CDR2 YYNGEE. The CDR3 sequence is 16 residues long. DNA of the CDR3: TGTGCCAGCAGCCCCCCGCCCCGGGTAACGGGAAACACCATATATTTT. It yields the protein CASSPPPRVTGNTIYF.

The chain carries TRBV6-6 and TRBJ1-5; D perhaps matches TRBD1 (6 bases). Germline CDR1 is MNHNY and CDR2 is SVGAGI (reference sequence). The CDR3 contains 16 residues. The V end lost 3 bases, the J end lost 3 bases, and 15 bases lay between the germline ends. The CDR3 DNA follows: TGTGCCAGCAGTTATGGGGCAGGGGTCCTCAATCAGCCCCAGCATTTT. Translation: CASSYGAGVLNQPQHF.

The V and J genes are TRBV7-8 and TRBJ2-7; 7 positions match TRBD1. CDR1 is SGHVS, CDR2 FQNEAQ, per germline. This CDR3 has 12 amino acids. The trim removed 4 bases at V and 7 bases at J, leaving 4 bases unmatched. CDR3 sequence reads: CASSSGGREQYF. The CDR3, as DNA: TGTGCCAGCAGCTCAGGGGGACGGGAGCAGTACTTC. Drawing the rest from reference TRBV7-8 and TRBJ2-7, the complete variable domain is GAGVSQSPRYKVAKRGQDVALRCDPISGHVSLFWYQQALGQGPEFLTYFQNEAQLDKSGLPSDRFFAERPEGSVSTLKIQRTQQEDSAVYLCASSSGGREQYFGPGTRLTVT.

This chain's CDR3 is CASSPGTGQNTGELFF. The CDR3 coding sequence is TGTGCCAGCTCACCGGGGACAGGGCAGAACACCGGGGAGCTGTTTTTT. This chain uses TRBV18 with TRBJ2-2; 9 bases line up with TRBD1. V shed 3 bases and J 1 base; nucleotides not matched to a gene: 3. This CDR3 region has 16 residues. Germline lookup yields CDR1 KGHSH and CDR2 LQKENI.

The chain combines TRBV7-2 with TRBJ2-3; D is perhaps TRBD2 (5 bases). The V gene's germline CDR1 is SGHTA and CDR2 FQGNSA. The V end lost 7 bases, the J end lost 4 bases, and 9 bases lay between the germline ends. The CDR3 is 12 residues long. The CDR3 DNA reads as TGTGCCAGCAACTTCGGGGCAGATACGCAGTATTTT. It codes for CASNFGADTQYF.